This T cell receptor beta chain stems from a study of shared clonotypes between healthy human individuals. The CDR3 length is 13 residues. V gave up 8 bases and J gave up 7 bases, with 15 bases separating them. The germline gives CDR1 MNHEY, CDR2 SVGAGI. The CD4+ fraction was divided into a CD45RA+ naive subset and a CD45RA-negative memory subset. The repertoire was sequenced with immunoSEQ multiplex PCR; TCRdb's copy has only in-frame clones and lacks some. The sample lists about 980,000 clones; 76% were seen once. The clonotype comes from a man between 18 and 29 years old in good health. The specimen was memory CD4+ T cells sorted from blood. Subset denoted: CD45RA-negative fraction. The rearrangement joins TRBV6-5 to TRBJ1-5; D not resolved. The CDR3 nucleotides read TGTGCCAGCGGGCGGGGTAAATGGCAGCCCCAGCATTTT. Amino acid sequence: CASGRGKWQPQHF.